This T cell receptor beta chain was sequenced during a study of cytomegalovirus exposure and HLA in healthy donors. Donors sampled were nominally healthy, though unrecorded immune exposures were likely. The PCR used 60 Vbeta and 13 Jbeta primers. Authors' analysis steps: Around 11 million shared chains were among the roughly 80 million unique TCR beta chains that a later analysis counted. TCRdb's copy holds only in-frame clones and misses some; the assay was immunoSEQ multiplex PCR. That table is the source of V, J and clone size, and D and trimming were worked out from the DNA. This table has about 260,000 clones, just over 70% appearing once. As to this clone: Its antigen is still unknown.

Study-level results: Later analysis identified several of the most significant clusters that appeared linked to common viral pathogens. Follow-up analysis later connected one missense variant in DCLRE1C with trimming of TCR beta V- and J-genes.

The TCR was taken from a female donor in good health and CMV-seronegative. Sequencing was done on a sample of PBMCs.

The CDR3 DNA sequence: TGTGCCAGCAGCTTATCCCAGGCAGGGTGGCCCAACTATGGCTACACCTTC. Protein product: CASSLSQAGWPNYGYTF. This chain uses TRBV11-2 with TRBJ1-2; tentative D call: TRBD1 (5 bases). The V end lost 2 bases, the J end lost 2 bases, and 18 bases lay between the germline ends. Germline V gene lookup returns CDR1 SGHAT and CDR2 FQNNGV. The CDR3 covers 17 residues.